These T cell receptor beta chains were read from a single sample in a study of CD8+ T cells in alopecia areata. Assay used: immunoSEQ multiplex PCR; TCRdb lists only in-frame clones, some missing. This table has 200,000 to 250,000 clones, roughly 56% appearing once. Sequencing was performed on CD4+ T cells sorted from blood, taken at week 4, from a patient treated with tofacitinib. The source is a human donor with alopecia areata. The CDR3 runs from the conserved cysteine through the conserved F or W. The D gene is left open where the match is weak. Clone size is shown for a subset of rows, as once, few, many or a class of expanded clone.

clone_size	d_call	v_call	cdr3_length	j_call	cdr3_aa	cdr3_nt
few	.	TRBV18	14	TRBJ1-1	CASSPGTTFTEAFF	TGTGCCAGCTCACCAGGGACAACTTTCACTGAAGCTTTCTTT
.	.	TRBV14	13	TRBJ1-2	CASSQNTVYGYTF	TGTGCCAGCAGCCAGAACACAGTCTATGGCTACACCTTC
once	TRBD2	TRBV5-4	15	TRBJ2-1	CASSLGSGGHNEQFF	TGTGCCAGCAGCTTGGGATCGGGGGGGCACAATGAGCAGTTCTTC
.	TRBD1	TRBV19	18	TRBJ1-2	CASSPRTGAELVDYGYTF	TGTGCCAGTAGTCCCCGGACAGGGGCAGAGTTAGTAGACTATGGCTACACCTTC
.	TRBD1	TRBV7-6	14	TRBJ1-1	CASSLGQGGAEAFF	TGTGCCAGCTCCCTGGGACAGGGCGGGGCTGAAGCTTTCTTT
.	TRBD2	TRBV27	13	TRBJ2-5	CASSVSGGKTQYF	TGTGCCAGCAGTGTGTCGGGGGGAAAGACCCAGTACTTC
.	.	TRBV4-3	14	TRBJ1-2	CASSQGEGSYGYTF	TGCGCCAGCAGCCAAGGAGAGGGATCCTATGGCTACACCTTC
.	.	TRBV30	13	TRBJ1-1	CAWSVRNFRSAFF	TGTGCCTGGAGTGTTCGTAACTTTCGTTCGGCTTTCTTT
.	.	TRBV7-2	13	TRBJ1-6	CASSLARNSPLHF	TGTGCCAGCAGCTTAGCTCGGAATTCACCCCTCCACTTT
.	TRBD1	TRBV7-8	12	TRBJ2-7	CASSPTGFEQYF	TGTGCCAGCAGCCCGACAGGGTTCGAGCAGTACTTC
.	.	TRBV9	14	TRBJ2-3	CASSVVGGLDTQYF	TGTGCCAGCAGCGTAGTAGGGGGGCTGGATACGCAGTATTTT
.	TRBD1	TRBV5-4	14	TRBJ1-1	CASSLAGTATEAFF	TGTGCCAGCAGCTTGGCCGGGACAGCGACTGAAGCTTTCTTT
.	.	TRBV2	14	TRBJ1-4	CASSGDTTGEKLFF	TGTGCCAGCAGTGGGGACACGACGGGTGAAAAACTGTTTTTT
.	.	TRBV9	16	TRBJ2-7	CASSVGGQSILIEQYF	TGTGCCAGCAGCGTAGGCGGACAGTCAATTCTTATCGAGCAGTACTTC
.	.	TRBV29-1	16	TRBJ2-6	CSVMLGSFSGANVLTF	TGCAGCGTTATGCTGGGATCTTTCTCTGGGGCCAACGTCCTGACTTTC
.	.	TRBV6-5	13	TRBJ1-2	CASTPDRKSGYTF	TGTGCCAGCACACCCGACAGAAAGAGTGGCTACACCTTC
.	.	TRBV29-1	11	TRBJ2-4	CSALAKNIYYF	TGCAGCGCTTTAGCCAAAAACATTTATTACTTC
.	TRBD2	TRBV7-7	15	TRBJ2-5	CASSRGGGDQETQYF	TGTGCCAGCAGCAGAGGCGGGGGGGACCAAGAGACCCAGTACTTC